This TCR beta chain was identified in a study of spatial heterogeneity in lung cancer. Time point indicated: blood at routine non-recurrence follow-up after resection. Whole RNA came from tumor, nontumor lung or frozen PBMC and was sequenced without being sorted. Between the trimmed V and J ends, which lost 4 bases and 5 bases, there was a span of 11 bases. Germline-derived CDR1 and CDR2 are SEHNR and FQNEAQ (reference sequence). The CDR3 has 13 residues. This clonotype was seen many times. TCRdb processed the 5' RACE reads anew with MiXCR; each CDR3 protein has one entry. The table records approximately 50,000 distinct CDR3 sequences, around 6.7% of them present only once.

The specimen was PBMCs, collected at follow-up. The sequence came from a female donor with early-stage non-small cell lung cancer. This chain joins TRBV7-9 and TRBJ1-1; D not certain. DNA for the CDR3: TGTGCCAGCAGCTCCGTCGGACCTACTGAAGCTTTCTTT. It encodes CASSSVGPTEAFF.